This T cell receptor (beta chain) stems from a study of early T cells in non-severe SARS-CoV-2 infection. Background on the study: It was bulk RNA from unsorted whole blood that was sequenced, and the chains were unpaired.

Findings and limits, study-wide: In VDJdb matching, anti-spike CD8 responses were favored while private and CD4 specificities went missing.

The germline V and J ends were trimmed by 0 bases and 4 bases, with 4 bases remaining between them. The germline V gene has CDR1 SGHDN and CDR2 FVKESK. This CDR3 has 13 amino acids. As to this clonotype: Its antigen is unknown.

Unique molecular identifiers tagged individual cDNA molecules. TCRdb re-analysed the 5' RACE reads in MiXCR, keeping a single row per CDR3 protein. The sample includes around 83,000 distinct CDR3 sequences, around 12% seen only once; the top ten take 4% to 4.5%. The source was whole blood, collected at baseline. The sequence was collected from an adult who was a healthcare worker with PCR-confirmed SARS-CoV-2 infection or an uninfected control (not recorded which). The rearrangement joins TRBV14 to TRBJ2-1; D gene unclear. This chain's CDR3 is CASSQDRYNEQFF. The DNA of the CDR3 is TGTGCCAGCAGCCAAGATCGATACAATGAGCAGTTCTTC.